A single sample is the source of the 5 T cell receptor beta chains below, sequenced in a study of T cell clonality in common variable immunodeficiency (dated by TCRdb to between 2015 and 2017). The library was generated by the immunoSEQ multiplex PCR assay. Imported from immuneACCESS, the table was reduced by TCRdb to in-frame sequences with V and J called. These copies leave out some clones; in studies compared against another copy, an unresolved V gene accounts for under half, and the cause of the remainder is not known. This sample holds some 38,000 clones in total, without any singletons. 0.9% to 1% of the sample is held by the ten biggest clonotypes. The sequenced material came from peripheral blood mononuclear cells. These receptors were obtained from a person between 18 and 75 years old in good health.

This clone was detected many times. The CDR3 end lies 3 residues beyond the end of the read and is filled in from the germline J gene. V gene TRBV7-2 combines with J gene TRBJ2-5; D is unresolved. The CDR3 sequence is 14 residues long. With 1 base removed from V and 0 bases from J, the gap between germline ends came to 6 bases. Germline V gene data show CDR1 as SGHTA and CDR2 as FQGNSA. The CDR3 reads CASSLEADQETQYF. The covered CDR3 bases are TGTGCCAGCAGCTTAGAGGCAGACCAAGAGACC.

This clone was detected ten times or more. The read stops 3 residues short of the end of the CDR3; the missing end is completed from the germline J gene. The V and J genes are TRBV19 and TRBJ2-7; perhaps TRBD1 as D (5 bases). The CDR3 runs to 13 residues. Germline-derived CDR1 and CDR2 are LNHDA and SQIVND (reference sequence). V was clipped by 1 base and J by 4 bases, with 8 bases between them. CDR3 DNA (partial): TGTGCCAGTAGTATAGGGACACCTTACGAG. Its translation: CASSIGTPYE. The full CDR3 reads CASSIGTPYEQYF. Full variable domain (outside the CDR3, taken from reference TRBV19 and TRBJ2-7): DGGITQSPKYLFRKEGQNVTLSCEQNLNHDAMYWYRQDPGQGLRLIYYSQIVNDFQKGDIAEGYSVSREKKESFPLTVTSAQKNPTAFYLCASSIGTPYEQYFGPGTRLTVT.

There are a few counts of this clone. The sequence runs out 3 residues before the end of the CDR3; the remainder is reconstructed from the germline J gene. The chain carries TRBV11-3 and TRBJ2-7; D tentatively fits TRBD1 or TRBD2 (5 bases each). V was clipped by 8 bases and J by 5 bases, with 10 bases between them. Looked up from germline, CDR1 is SGHNT and CDR2 is YENEEA. This CDR3 contains 11 residues. The chain's CDR3 is CASARGDEQYF. The CDR3 DNA, read in part, is TGTGCCAGCGCACGAGGGGACGAG.

By share of the sample, this clone is medium-sized. The sequenced CDR3 bases are TGTGCCAGCAGCGCAACCTCGACAGGGGTTAGTGAG. The encoded protein is CASSATSTGVSE. The whole CDR3 sequence reads CASSATSTGVSEQFF. The rearrangement links TRBV9 to TRBJ2-1, with 8 positions matching TRBD1. The sequenced fragment ends 3 residues before the CDR3 boundary, so the rest is inferred from the germline J gene. With 3 bases clipped from V and 9 bases from J, the junction kept 11 bases outside the gene matches. CDR1 and CDR2 from the germline V gene are SGDLS and YYNGEE. The CDR3 has 15 residues.

At least ten counts were recorded for this clone. The missing CDR3 end, 3 residues past where the read stops, is filled in from the germline J gene. This rearrangement joins TRBV4-1 to TRBJ1-2, with TRBD1 identical over 8 bases. Germline CDR1 and CDR2: MGHRA and YSYEKL. The CDR3 length is 15 residues. The part of the CDR3 DNA that was read is TGCGCCAGCAGCCGTTATTCCACGGACAGGGAAGGC. Protein product: CASSRYSTDREG. The full CDR3 sequence reads CASSRYSTDREGYTF.